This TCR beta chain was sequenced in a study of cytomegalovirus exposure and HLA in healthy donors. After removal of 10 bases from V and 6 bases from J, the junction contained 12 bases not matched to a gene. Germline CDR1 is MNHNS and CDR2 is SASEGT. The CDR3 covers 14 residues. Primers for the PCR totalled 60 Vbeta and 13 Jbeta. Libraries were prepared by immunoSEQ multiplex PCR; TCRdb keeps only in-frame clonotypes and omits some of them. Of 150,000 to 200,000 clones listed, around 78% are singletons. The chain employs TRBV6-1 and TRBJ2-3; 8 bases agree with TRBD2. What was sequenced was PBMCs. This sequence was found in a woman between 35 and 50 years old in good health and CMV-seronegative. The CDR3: CATHSGTSVDTQYF. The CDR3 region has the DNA TGTGCCACCCACTCTGGGACTAGTGTCGATACGCAGTATTTT.